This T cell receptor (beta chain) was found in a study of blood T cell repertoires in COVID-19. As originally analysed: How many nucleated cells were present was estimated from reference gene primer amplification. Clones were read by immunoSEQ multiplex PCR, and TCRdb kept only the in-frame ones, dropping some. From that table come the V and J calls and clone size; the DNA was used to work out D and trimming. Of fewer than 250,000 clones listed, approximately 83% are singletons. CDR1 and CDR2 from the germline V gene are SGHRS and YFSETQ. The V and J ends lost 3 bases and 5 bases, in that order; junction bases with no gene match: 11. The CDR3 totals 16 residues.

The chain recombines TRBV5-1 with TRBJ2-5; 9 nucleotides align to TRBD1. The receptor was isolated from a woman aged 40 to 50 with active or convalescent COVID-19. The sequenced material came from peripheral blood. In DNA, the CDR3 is TGCGCCAGCAGCTCAGCCCCGACAGGGGGAAAGGAGACCCAGTACTTC. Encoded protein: CASSSAPTGGKETQYF.